The 2 T cell receptor beta chains reported below all come from one sample, sequenced in a study of response to subunit inactivated influenza vaccine. TCRdb re-derived calls from the RT-PCR reads in MiXCR, one entry per CDR3 protein. The data contain fewer than 600,000 distinct CDR3 sequences, approximately 7.8% of them singletons. The material was PBMCs from blood, obtained around 25 months after vaccination. These receptor sequences come from a man aged 50 to 69 who received an inactivated influenza vaccine.

This clonotype was seen ten or more times. The chain carries TRBV20-1 and TRBJ2-3; a weak D match, TRBD2 (5 bases). CDR3 length: 13 amino acids. Deletions cut 3 bases from V and 1 base from J, with 8 bases between. The germline V gene has CDR1 DFQATT and CDR2 SNEGSKA (reference sequence). The DNA for the CDR3 is TGCAGTGCTAGCCTCGGGGGCACAGATACGCAGTATTTT. Translating it yields CSASLGGTDTQYF.

This clonotype was detected only a few times. In nucleotides, the CDR3 is TGTGCCAGCAGTCCCCCTAGGGGGACACTAGCTAACTATGGCTACACCTTC. This translates into CASSPPRGTLANYGYTF. V gene TRBV28 combines with J gene TRBJ1-2; TRBD1 might be the D (6 bases). Per the germline V gene, CDR1 is MDHEN and CDR2 is SYDVKM. V lost 5 bases to trimming and J lost 0 bases, with 19 bases between them. The CDR3 totals 17 residues.